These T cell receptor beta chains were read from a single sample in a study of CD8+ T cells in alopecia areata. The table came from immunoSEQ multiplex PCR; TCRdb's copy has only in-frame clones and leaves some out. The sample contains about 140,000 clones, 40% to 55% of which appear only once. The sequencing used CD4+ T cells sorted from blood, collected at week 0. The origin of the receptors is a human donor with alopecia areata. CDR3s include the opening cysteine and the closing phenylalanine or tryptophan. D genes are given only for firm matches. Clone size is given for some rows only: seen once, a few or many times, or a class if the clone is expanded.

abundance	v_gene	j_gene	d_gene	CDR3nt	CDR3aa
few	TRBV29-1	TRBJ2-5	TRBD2	TGCAGCGTGGGGGGGATTCAAGAGACCCAGTACTTC	CSVGGIQETQYF
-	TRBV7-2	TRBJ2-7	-	TGTGCCAGCAGCCCGACGAGGTCCTACGAGCAGTACTTC	CASSPTRSYEQYF
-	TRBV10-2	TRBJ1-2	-	TGCGCCAGCAGTGAGATGGGGGAAACTGGTGGCTACACCTTC	CASSEMGETGGYTF
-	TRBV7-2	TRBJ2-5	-	TGTGCCAGCAGCTTCGACAGCTTACCTGGCGAGACCCAGTACTTC	CASSFDSLPGETQYF
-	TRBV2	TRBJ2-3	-	TGTGCCAGCAGCGAACCCAGGGGTCTCACAGATACGCAGTATTTT	CASSEPRGLTDTQYF
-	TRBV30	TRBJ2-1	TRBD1	TGTGCCTGGAGTCGACAGGGACCCTACAATGAGCAGTTCTTC	CAWSRQGPYNEQFF
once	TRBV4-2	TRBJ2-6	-	TGTGCCAGCAGCTTGGGGGCTTCTGGGGCCAACGTCCTGACTTTC	CASSLGASGANVLTF
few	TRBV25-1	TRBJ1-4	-	TGTGCCAGCAGTGAACCCGGGGATTGGGAAAAACTGTTTTTT	CASSEPGDWEKLFF
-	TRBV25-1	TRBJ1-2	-	TGTGCCAGCAGTGAGTCTGGGGACTATGGCTACACCTTC	CASSESGDYGYTF
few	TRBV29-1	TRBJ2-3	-	TGCAGCGTACGTAGCAGAACTAGCACAGATACGCAGTATTTT	CSVRSRTSTDTQYF
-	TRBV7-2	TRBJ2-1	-	TGTGCCAGCAGCTTAGGAACAGACCAGCAGTTCTTC	CASSLGTDQQFF
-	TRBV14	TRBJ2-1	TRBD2	TGTGCCAGCAGCTCGGGACTAGCGGAGCCGAGCTCCTACAATGAGCAGTTCTTC	CASSSGLAEPSSYNEQFF
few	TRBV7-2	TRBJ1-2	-	TGTGCCAGCAGCTTACCACCCATGAGCGGCTACACCTTC	CASSLPPMSGYTF
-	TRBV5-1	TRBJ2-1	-	TGCGCCAGCAGCTTGGAGGGCGGCTCCTACAATGAGCAGTTCTTC	CASSLEGGSYNEQFF
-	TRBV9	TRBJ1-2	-	TGTGCCAGCAGCGTGGACAGAAACTATGGCTACACCTTC	CASSVDRNYGYTF
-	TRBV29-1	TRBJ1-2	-	TGCAGCGTTGACTTGGTGCAGCTTAACTATGGCTACACCTTC	CSVDLVQLNYGYTF
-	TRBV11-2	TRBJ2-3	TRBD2	TGTGCCAGCAGCCCCCAAGGGTTCGGGCTAGCGGTCCGCACAGATACGCAGTATTTT	CASSPQGFGLAVRTDTQYF
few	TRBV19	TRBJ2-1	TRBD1	TGTGCCAGTAGAGGGGGACAGGTCCAAGGTGAGCAGTTCTTC	CASRGGQVQGEQFF
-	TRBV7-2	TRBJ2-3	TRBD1	TGTGCCAGCAGCCTACAGACAGGGATCCCAGATACGCAGTATTTT	CASSLQTGIPDTQYF
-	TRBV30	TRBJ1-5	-	TGTGCCTGGGGAGACAGCGGCAATCAGCCCCAGCATTTT	CAWGDSGNQPQHF
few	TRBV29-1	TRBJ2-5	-	TGCAGCGTTGAAATCCAGGGGCTTGAGACCCAGTACTTC	CSVEIQGLETQYF
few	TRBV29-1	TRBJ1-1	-	TGCAGCGTTGAACCTGGGCGCACTGAAGCTTTCTTT	CSVEPGRTEAFF
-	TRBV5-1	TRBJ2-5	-	TGCGCCAGCAGCTTCGACAGACCAGAAGAGACCCAGTACTTC	CASSFDRPEETQYF
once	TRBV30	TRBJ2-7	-	TGTGCCTGGAGCCACAACTACGAGCAGTACTTC	CAWSHNYEQYF
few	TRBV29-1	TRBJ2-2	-	TGCAGCGTTGAAGGACGGGAAGACGGGGCCGGGGAGCTGTTTTTT	CSVEGREDGAGELFF
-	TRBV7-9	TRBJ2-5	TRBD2	TGTGCCAGCAGCACCCTCGTCGGGACTAGCGGGAGCGGAGGGACCCAGTACTTC	CASSTLVGTSGSGGTQYF
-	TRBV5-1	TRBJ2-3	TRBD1	TGCGCCAGCAGCTCCCGGACAGGGGGCACAGATACGCAGTATTTT	CASSSRTGGTDTQYF
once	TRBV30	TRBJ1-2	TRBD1	TGTGCCTGGGCCGGGACAGATTATGGCTACACCTTC	CAWAGTDYGYTF
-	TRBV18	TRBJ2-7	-	TGTGCCAGCTCGTGGATGGGCAACGAGCAGTACTTC	CASSWMGNEQYF
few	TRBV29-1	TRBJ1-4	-	TGCAGCGTTGAAACTGACTTAATGAAGGGAAAACTGTTTTTT	CSVETDLMKGKLFF
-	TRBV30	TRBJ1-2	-	TGTGCCTGGAGTGTCACAGGGCTGAACGATGGCTACACCTTC	CAWSVTGLNDGYTF
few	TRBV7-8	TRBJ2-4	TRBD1	TGTGCCAGCAGCTTGGACGACAGGGGAGCCAAAAACATTCAGTACTTC	CASSLDDRGAKNIQYF
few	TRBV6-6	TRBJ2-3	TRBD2	TGTGCCAGCAGTTACAGCGGGACTGGCACAGATACGCAGTATTTT	CASSYSGTGTDTQYF
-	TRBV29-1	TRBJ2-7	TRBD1	TGCAGCGTTGAAGACCCACGGTCGGGACAGGGGAAGTACGAGCAGTACTTC	CSVEDPRSGQGKYEQYF
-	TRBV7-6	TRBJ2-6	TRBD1	TGTGCCAGCAGCCAATTAACAGGGGGACCCTCCTCTGGGGCCAACGTCCTGACTTTC	CASSQLTGGPSSGANVLTF
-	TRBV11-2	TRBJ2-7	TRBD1	TGTGCCAGCAGCCTCGGAGCCGGGACAGGCATTCACGAGCAGTACTTC	CASSLGAGTGIHEQYF
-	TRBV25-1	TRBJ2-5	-	TGTGCCAGCAGTGAATACCCAGTCCCGATTGGGACCCAGTACTTC	CASSEYPVPIGTQYF
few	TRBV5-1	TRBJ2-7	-	TGCGCCAGCAGCCGGGACGGAGGATACGAGCAGTACTTC	CASSRDGGYEQYF
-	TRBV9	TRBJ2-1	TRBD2	TGTGCCAGCAGCGTGGGAGGGACTAGCCCCGGTGCTTACAATGAGCAGTTCTTC	CASSVGGTSPGAYNEQFF
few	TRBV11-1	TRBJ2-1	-	TGTGCCAGCAGCCCTCGGCTCCCTTCGAGCTCCTACAATGAGCAGTTCTTC	CASSPRLPSSSYNEQFF
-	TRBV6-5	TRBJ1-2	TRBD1	TGTGCCAGCAGTTTCCGGGACAGGGATGGCTACACCTTC	CASSFRDRDGYTF
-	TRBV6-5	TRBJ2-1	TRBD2	TGTGCCAATCTCTCGGTTATCGGGAGGGGTGAGCAGTTCTTC	CANLSVIGRGEQFF
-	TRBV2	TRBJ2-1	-	TGTGCCAGCAGTGATAGTATCTATGAGCAGTTCTTC	CASSDSIYEQFF
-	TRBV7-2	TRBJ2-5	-	TGTGCCAGCAGCATTGGAGGGGGGGCGGCTACCCAGTACTTC	CASSIGGGAATQYF
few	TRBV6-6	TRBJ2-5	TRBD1	TGTGCCAGCAGGACAGGGTCCCTGGAGACCCAGTACTTC	CASRTGSLETQYF
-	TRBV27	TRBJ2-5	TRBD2	TGTGCCAGCAGCGGACTAGCGGGGGTGGCCCAGTACTTC	CASSGLAGVAQYF
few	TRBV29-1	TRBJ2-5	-	TGCAGCGTTTGGACAGTTCAAGAGACCCAGTACTTC	CSVWTVQETQYF
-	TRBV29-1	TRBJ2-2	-	TGCAGCGTTGAAGGCCACATGGGAGAGCTGTTTTTT	CSVEGHMGELFF
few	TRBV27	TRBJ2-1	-	TGTGCCAGCAGTTTGGACTATCGGTCCTACAATGAGCAGTTCTTC	CASSLDYRSYNEQFF
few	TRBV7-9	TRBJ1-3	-	TGTGCCAGCAGCCCATTGTCGGGAAACACCATATATTTT	CASSPLSGNTIYF
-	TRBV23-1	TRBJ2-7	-	TGCGCCAGCAGTCAATCGTTCCCGGGGGAAGAGCAGTACTTC	CASSQSFPGEEQYF
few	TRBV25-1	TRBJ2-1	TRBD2	TGTGCCAGCAGTGTTACTAGCGGGAGATATGATGAGCAGTTCTTC	CASSVTSGRYDEQFF
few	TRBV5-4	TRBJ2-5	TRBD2	TGTGCCAGCAGCTTCGGGACTAGCCCAGGAGAGACCCAGTACTTC	CASSFGTSPGETQYF
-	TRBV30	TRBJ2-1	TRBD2	TGTGCCTGGAGTGGGGGACTAGCGGGAGCGAACTCCTACAATGAGCAGTTCTTC	CAWSGGLAGANSYNEQFF
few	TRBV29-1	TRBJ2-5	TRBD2	TGCAGCGTTGAACGAATAGCGGGAGGACGGTACCAAGAGACCCAGTACTTC	CSVERIAGGRYQETQYF
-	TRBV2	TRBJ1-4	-	TGTGCCAGCAGTGAAATGGGCACTAATGAAAAACTGTTTTTT	CASSEMGTNEKLFF
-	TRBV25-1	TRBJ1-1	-	TGTATGGCACCAAGATGGAACACTGAAGCTTTCTTT	CMAPRWNTEAFF
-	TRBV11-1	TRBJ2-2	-	TGTGCCAGCAGCCTCAGGGTTAACACCGGGGAGCTGTTTTTT	CASSLRVNTGELFF
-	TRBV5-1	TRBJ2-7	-	TGCGCCAGCAGCTTTGGGCAGTTCGACGAGCAGTACTTC	CASSFGQFDEQYF